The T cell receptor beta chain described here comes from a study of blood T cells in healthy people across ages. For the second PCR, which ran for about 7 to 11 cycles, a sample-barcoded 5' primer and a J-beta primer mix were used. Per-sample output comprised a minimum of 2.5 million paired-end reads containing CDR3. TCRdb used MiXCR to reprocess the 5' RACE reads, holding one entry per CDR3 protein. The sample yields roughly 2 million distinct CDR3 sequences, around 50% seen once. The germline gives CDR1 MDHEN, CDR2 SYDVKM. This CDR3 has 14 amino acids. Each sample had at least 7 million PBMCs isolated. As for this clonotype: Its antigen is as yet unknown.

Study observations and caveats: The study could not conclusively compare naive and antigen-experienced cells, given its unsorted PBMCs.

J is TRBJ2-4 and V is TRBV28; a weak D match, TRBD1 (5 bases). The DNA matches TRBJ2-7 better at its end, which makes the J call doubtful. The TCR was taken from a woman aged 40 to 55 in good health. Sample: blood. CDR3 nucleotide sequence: TGTGCCAGCAGGATTAGGGCAGGGTCCTACGAGCAGTACTTC. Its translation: CASRIRAGSYEQYF.